This T cell receptor beta chain emerged from a study of blood T cell repertoires in COVID-19. The overall study: PBMCs, B-cell-depleted T cells, or T cells were the source of the cDNA or gDNA that made up the material.

Measured with immunoSEQ multiplex PCR; TCRdb has only the in-frame clones, and not every one. The data show some 200,000 clones, nearly 90% seen once. The CDR3 sequence is 15 residues long. CDR1 is KGHSH, CDR2 LQKENI, per germline. Unmatched junction bases numbered 0, after V lost 3 bases and J lost 0 bases. This clonotype was obtained from a man in his sixties with active or convalescent COVID-19. Material: peripheral blood. The genes are TRBV18 and TRBJ2-3; 10 positions match TRBD2. The CDR3 is CASSPTSGSTDTQYF. DNA of the CDR3: TGTGCCAGCTCACCGACTAGCGGGAGCACAGATACGCAGTATTTT.